This record covers a single TCR beta chain. The antigen is undetermined. Other nucleotide sequences in the sample specify the same CDR3. The protocol was immunoSEQ multiplex PCR, while the TCRdb copy is restricted to in-frame clones and leaves out a portion. The table records around 1 million clones, approximately 76% of them present only once. The data derive from a study of shared clonotypes between healthy human individuals. General study points: Among donors, clonotype sharing was expected to be affected by sequencing depth. Memory subsets generally showed lower estimated richness than naive subsets. A few donors had around 5% of their naive CD4 clonotypes in common. Incompleteness in sorted-subset sequencing, despite large depth, was shown by rarefaction.

This CDR3 contains 12 residues. The germline V gene has CDR1 MNHNS and CDR2 SASEGT. Trimming removed 4 bases at V and 6 bases at J, with 8 bases between. This receptor was identified in a man younger than 30 in good health. The chain couples TRBV6-1 to TRBJ2-3; D remains ambiguous. What was sequenced was memory CD4+ T cells sorted from blood. Subset noted: CD45RA-negative fraction. CDR3 loop: CASSGDSDTQYF. The CDR3 DNA follows: TGTGCCAGCAGTGGGGATTCGGATACGCAGTATTTT.